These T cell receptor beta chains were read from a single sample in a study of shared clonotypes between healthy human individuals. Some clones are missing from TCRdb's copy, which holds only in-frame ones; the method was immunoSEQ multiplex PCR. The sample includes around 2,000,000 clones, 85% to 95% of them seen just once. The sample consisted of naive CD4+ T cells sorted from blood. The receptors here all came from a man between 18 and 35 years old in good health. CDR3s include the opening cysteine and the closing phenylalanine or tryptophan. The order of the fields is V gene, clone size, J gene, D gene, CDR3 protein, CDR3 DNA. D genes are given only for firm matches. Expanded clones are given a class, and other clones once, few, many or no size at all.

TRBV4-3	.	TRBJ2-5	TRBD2	CASSQGGGTSGKETQYF	TGCGCCAGCAGCCAAGGAGGAGGGACTAGCGGCAAAGAGACCCAGTACTTC
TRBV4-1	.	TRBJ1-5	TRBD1	CASSQTQGVKPQHF	TGCGCCAGCAGCCAAACCCAGGGGGTTAAGCCCCAGCATTTT
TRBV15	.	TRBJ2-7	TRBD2	CATSRRLAGGNEQYF	TGTGCCACCAGCAGGAGACTAGCGGGAGGCAACGAGCAGTACTTC
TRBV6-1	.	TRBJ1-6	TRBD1	CASSDVTGKRDSPLHF	TGTGCCAGCAGTGACGTGACAGGGAAAAGAGATTCACCCCTCCACTTT
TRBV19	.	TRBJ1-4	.	CASSTPRGGLNEKLFF	TGTGCCAGTAGTACCCCGAGGGGGGGTCTGAATGAAAAACTGTTTTTT
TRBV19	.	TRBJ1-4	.	CASTALRGLNEKLFF	TGTGCCAGTACCGCCCTCAGGGGTTTAAATGAAAAACTGTTTTTT
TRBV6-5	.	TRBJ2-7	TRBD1	CASRPLTGFTYEQYF	TGTGCCAGCAGGCCTTTGACAGGGTTCACCTACGAGCAGTACTTC
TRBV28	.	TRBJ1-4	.	CASSLPFGGGLFF	TGTGCCAGCAGTTTGCCCTTTGGCGGTGGACTGTTTTTT
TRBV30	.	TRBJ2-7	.	CAWRQGWEQYF	TGTGCCTGGAGACAGGGTTGGGAGCAGTACTTC
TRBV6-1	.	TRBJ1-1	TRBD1	CASMGQGVPEAFF	TGTGCCAGCATGGGACAGGGGGTTCCTGAAGCTTTCTTT
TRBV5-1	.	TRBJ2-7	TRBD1	CASSSNRGPLSEQYF	TGCGCCAGCAGCTCGAACAGGGGACCCCTCTCCGAGCAGTACTTC
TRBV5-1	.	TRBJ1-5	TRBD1	CASSLAQGGQPQHF	TGCGCCAGCAGCTTGGCGCAGGGGGGCCAGCCCCAGCATTTT
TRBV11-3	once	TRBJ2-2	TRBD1	CASSLAVLGQSTGELFF	TGTGCCAGCAGCTTAGCCGTTTTGGGACAGTCGACCGGGGAGCTGTTTTTT
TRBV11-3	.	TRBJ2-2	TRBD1	CASSLQGADTGELFF	TGTGCCAGCAGCTTGCAGGGGGCCGACACCGGGGAGCTGTTTTTT
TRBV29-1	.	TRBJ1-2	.	CSAVTEGSRGYTF	TGCAGCGCCGTCACGGAGGGGTCTCGAGGCTACACCTTC
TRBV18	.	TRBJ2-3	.	CASSSRLTDTQYF	TGTGCCAGCTCATCACGACTCACAGATACGCAGTATTTT
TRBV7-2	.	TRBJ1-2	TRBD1	CASSLLAGQGDYTF	TGTGCCAGCAGCTTATTGGCGGGACAGGGGGACTACACCTTC
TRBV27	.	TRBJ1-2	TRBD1	CASSLPDRAQGYTF	TGTGCCAGCAGTTTACCCGACAGGGCTCAGGGCTACACCTTC
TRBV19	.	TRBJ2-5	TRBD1	CASRDSQETQYF	TGTGCCAGTCGGGACAGCCAAGAGACCCAGTACTTC